The clone carrying this T cell receptor beta chain was seen a few times. This specimen belongs to a study of blood T cell repertoires in COVID-19. Background on the study: The samples span acute and convalescent COVID-19 from the United States, Italy and Spain. Sources were T cells, B-cell-depleted T cells, or PBMCs; the material itself was cDNA or gDNA.

Germline lookup yields CDR1 SGHVS and CDR2 FNYEAQ. The CDR3 runs 16 residues. V lost 5 bases to trimming and J lost 0 bases, with 14 bases between them. Authors' processing steps: Quantification of nucleated cells was approximated via reference gene primer amplification. The data were produced by immunoSEQ multiplex PCR, yet TCRdb's version contains in-frame clones alone and is incomplete. That table gives V, J and clone size, and the DNA gave D and trimming. The table has roughly 200,000 clones, roughly 77% seen once. Seattle participants joined during active infection and were tracked over time. Material for sequencing was peripheral blood. The source of this sequence is a woman aged 40 to 49 with COVID-19, enrolled during active disease. This chain links TRBV7-6 with TRBJ1-3; D is uncertain. CDR3 protein: CASSREPQSSGNTIYF. CDR3 nucleotide sequence: TGTGCCAGCAGCCGGGAGCCGCAGAGCTCTGGAAACACCATATATTTT.